This T cell receptor beta chain was captured by sequencing in a study of T-cell memory formation after mild COVID-19. After 5'RACE with constant-segment primers, TCR alpha and TCR beta cDNA libraries carrying sample barcodes and UMIs were obtained. TCRdb passed the 5' RACE reads through MiXCR, listing each CDR3 protein once. Among approximately 400,000 distinct CDR3 sequences listed, approximately 25% were seen once. Germline V gene data show CDR1 as SGHTA and CDR2 as FQGNSA. V lost 5 bases and J lost 5, with 10 bases in between. CDR3 length equals 13 residues. This clonotype has only a few counts. The V and J genes are TRBV7-2 and TRBJ2-1, with D uncertain. The sample taken for sequencing was PBMCs or a T cell subset sorted from them (not recorded which). This clonotype was obtained from an adult woman who had mild COVID-19 (a few samples of this study predate the infection). Cell type and time point are not known. The CDR3 loop reads CASSTYTDNEQFF. The CDR3 DNA sequence: TGTGCCAGCAGCACCTACACGGACAATGAGCAGTTCTTC.